A selection of T cell receptor beta chains follows, all from one sample in a study of blood T cells in healthy people across ages. TCRdb re-derived calls from the 5' RACE reads in MiXCR, one entry per CDR3 protein. Among approximately 350,000 distinct CDR3 sequences, roughly half were seen once, and the ten largest hold 51%. Sequenced material: blood. The source is a man aged 60 to 75 in good health. The CDR3 runs from the conserved cysteine through the conserved F or W. A D gene is named only where the DNA matches it firmly. Clone size is stated in some rows and not others, as once, few, many or a class when expanded.

clone size,J gene,D gene,V gene,CDR3 DNA,CDR3 protein
-,TRBJ2-7,-,TRBV12-3/TRBV12-4,TGTGCCAGCAGTCCGCGGTCACGACTGAGCGCGGACGAGCAGTACTTC,CASSPRSRLSADEQYF
-,TRBJ2-7,TRBD1,TRBV7-9,TGTGCCAGCAGCCTCGACAGGGGCGCTTTCAACGAGCAGTACTTC,CASSLDRGAFNEQYF
few,TRBJ1-2,-,TRBV12-3/TRBV12-4,TGTGCCAGCAGTTTAGAGGCAGGGTTACTTTATGGCTACACCTTC,CASSLEAGLLYGYTF
-,TRBJ2-7,TRBD2,TRBV29-1,TGCAGCATTTCGAGCGGGAGCTACGAGCAGTACTTC,CSISSGSYEQYF
-,TRBJ2-7,TRBD2,TRBV7-2,TGTGCCAGCAGCGAAACTAGCGCCGAGCAGTACTTC,CASSETSAEQYF
few,TRBJ1-2,-,TRBV6-1,TGTGCCAGCAGCGACGTCGGGGGTAGGGGTGGCTACACCTTC,CASSDVGGRGGYTF
few,TRBJ2-1,TRBD1,TRBV7-2,TGTGCCATTACGACAGGGGCTTACAATGAGCAGTTCTTC,CAITTGAYNEQFF
-,TRBJ2-3,-,TRBV7-8,TGTGCCAGCAGTGTCCAGGGATTCACAGATACGCAGTATTTT,CASSVQGFTDTQYF
once,TRBJ2-3,TRBD1,TRBV9,TGTGCCAGCAGCGTATCCGGACAGGGGGCCACAGATACGCAGTATTTT,CASSVSGQGATDTQYF
-,TRBJ2-5,-,TRBV7-2,TGTGCCAGCAGCGTATGGGGATTCAGGGAGACCCAGTACTTC,CASSVWGFRETQYF
few,TRBJ2-7,-,TRBV7-2,TGTGCCAGCAGCTTAGACCGGCAGGGGCACTCCTACGAGCAGTACTTC,CASSLDRQGHSYEQYF
-,TRBJ2-3,TRBD2,TRBV5-1,TGCGCCAGCAGCTTTAATCGCGGGGGGGCCACAGATACGCAGTATTTT,CASSFNRGGATDTQYF
-,TRBJ1-1,-,TRBV6-6,TGTGCCAGCAGTTACCCCCCTAACCTGGGGATGAACACTGAAGCTTTCTTT,CASSYPPNLGMNTEAFF
few,TRBJ2-7,TRBD2,TRBV10-3,TGTGCCATCAAGGAGACTAGCGGGGACTACGAGCAGTACTTC,CAIKETSGDYEQYF
few,TRBJ2-3,TRBD2,TRBV29-1,TGCAGCGTTGAAGGACTACACCGGGAGGCCCCAGATACGCAGTATTTT,CSVEGLHREAPDTQYF
-,TRBJ2-3,-,TRBV11-2,TGTGCCAGCAGCCCGAGGGGGGATCGCACAGATACGCAGTATTTT,CASSPRGDRTDTQYF
many,TRBJ2-1,TRBD2,TRBV4-1,TGCGCCAGCAGCCAAGCAGCGGGAGTTAACAATGAGCAGTTCTTC,CASSQAAGVNNEQFF
few,TRBJ2-7,TRBD2,TRBV27,TGTGCCAGCAGTTTATACTTCACTAGCGGGAGTATGTACGAGCAGTACTTC,CASSLYFTSGSMYEQYF
once,TRBJ2-7,-,TRBV29-1,TGCAGCGTTGAAGATCCCCAGGGCAAGGACGAGCAGTACTTC,CSVEDPQGKDEQYF
-,TRBJ2-4,-,TRBV7-2,TGTGCCAGCAGCTTAGGAGGGCCAGGTGCCAAAAACATTCAGTACTTC,CASSLGGPGAKNIQYF
many,TRBJ2-1,-,TRBV7-3,TGTGCCAGCAGCTTAATACGGGGAAATGAGCAGTTCTTC,CASSLIRGNEQFF
-,TRBJ2-1,TRBD2,TRBV29-1,TGCAACGTTGTGGGGCGGGAGTACAATGAGCAGTTCTTC,CNVVGREYNEQFF
-,TRBJ2-1,-,TRBV6-6,TGTGCCAGCAGTTACTCGGCGAGCTCCTACAATGAGCAGTTCTTC,CASSYSASSYNEQFF
-,TRBJ2-7,TRBD2,TRBV20-1,TGCAGCTCCAGGATTAGCGGGGTCGAGCAGTACTTC,CSSRISGVEQYF
few,TRBJ2-1,-,TRBV29-1,TGCAGCGGGACCGGGAGTGAGCAGTTCTTC,CSGTGSEQFF
few,TRBJ1-6,-,TRBV20-1,TGCAGTGCTAGAGGCAAGGGGAGCTCCTATAATTCACCCCTCCACTTT,CSARGKGSSYNSPLHF
-,TRBJ2-5,-,TRBV5-1,TGCGCCAGCAGCTTGGTGCAGGGCCTTGGGGGTGAGCAGTACTTC,CASSLVQGLGGEQYF
-,TRBJ2-1,-,TRBV20-1,TGCAGTGCTAGAGCCCAGAGGGAGGGGGACAATGAGCAGTTCTTC,CSARAQREGDNEQFF
-,TRBJ2-5,TRBD2,TRBV29-1,TGCAGCGTTGAAGGCGGCGGGAGAGGAGAGACCCAGTACTTC,CSVEGGGRGETQYF
-,TRBJ2-7,TRBD2,TRBV12-3/TRBV12-4,TGTGCCAGCAAAAAAGGGACTACCTACGAGCAGTACTTC,CASKKGTTYEQYF
few,TRBJ2-1,-,TRBV6-6,TGTGCCAGCAGTCCGGGGGCGAATGAGCAGTTCTTC,CASSPGANEQFF
-,TRBJ1-2,TRBD1,TRBV6-1,TGTGCCAGCAGTATGCCGGGACAGGGGGCCGGCTATGGCTACACCTTC,CASSMPGQGAGYGYTF
-,TRBJ2-5,-,TRBV29-1,TGCAGCGTTGACCCCGGTCTGACAGCTCAAGAGACCCAGTACTTC,CSVDPGLTAQETQYF
many,TRBJ2-5,TRBD1,TRBV11-2,TGTGCCAGCAGCTTAGGACAGGGTCGGGCAGAGACCCAGTACTTC,CASSLGQGRAETQYF
few,TRBJ2-7,-,TRBV7-9,TGTGCCAGCAGCTTTGAGCACACCGTATACGAGCAGTACTTC,CASSFEHTVYEQYF
-,TRBJ2-1,TRBD1,TRBV28,TGTGCCAGCAGTTTACCGCCGGGACAGTACAATGAGCAGTTCTTC,CASSLPPGQYNEQFF
-,TRBJ2-5,-,TRBV20-1,TGCAGTGTCAGAATCGGGCGGAAAGAGACCCAGTACTTC,CSVRIGRKETQYF